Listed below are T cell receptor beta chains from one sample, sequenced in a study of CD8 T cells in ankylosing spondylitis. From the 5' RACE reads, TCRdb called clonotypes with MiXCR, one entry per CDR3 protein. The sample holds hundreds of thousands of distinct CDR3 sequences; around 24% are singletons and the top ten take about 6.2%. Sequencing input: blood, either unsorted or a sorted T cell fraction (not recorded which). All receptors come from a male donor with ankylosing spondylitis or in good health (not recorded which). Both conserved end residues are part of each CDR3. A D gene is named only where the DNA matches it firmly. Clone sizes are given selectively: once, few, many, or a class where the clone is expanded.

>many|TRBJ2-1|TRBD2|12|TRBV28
TGTGCCAGCAGTGACTGGACTAGCGCACAGTTCTTC
CASSDWTSAQFF
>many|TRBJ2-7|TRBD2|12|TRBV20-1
TGCAGTGCTCGGACTAGCTCCTACGAGCAGTACTTC
CSARTSSYEQYF
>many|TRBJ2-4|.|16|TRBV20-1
TGCAGTGCTAGAGATCCGGGGAATGGAGCCAAAAACATTCAGTACTTC
CSARDPGNGAKNIQYF
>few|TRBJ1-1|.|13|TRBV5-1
TGCGCCAGCAGCTTTTCCCAGGGGACTGAAGCTTTCTTT
CASSFSQGTEAFF
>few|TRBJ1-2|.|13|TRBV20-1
TGCAGTGCTAGCCTTCAGGGGTCGTATGGCTACACCTTC
CSASLQGSYGYTF
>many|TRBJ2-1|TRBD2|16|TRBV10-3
TGTGCCATCAGTGAGCGACTAGCGGGAGGAAACAATGAGCAGTTCTTC
CAISERLAGGNNEQFF
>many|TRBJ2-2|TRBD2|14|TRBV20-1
TGCAGTGCTCCTAGCGGGCTCTACACCGGGGAGCTGTTTTTT
CSAPSGLYTGELFF
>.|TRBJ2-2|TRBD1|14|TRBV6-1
TGTGCCAGCCAACAGGGGGCGGAGGTCGGGGAGCTGTTTTTT
CASQQGAEVGELFF
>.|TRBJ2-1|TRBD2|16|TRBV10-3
TGTGCCATCAGTGAGCGGAGCGGGACCTCCTACAATGAGCAGTTCTTC
CAISERSGTSYNEQFF
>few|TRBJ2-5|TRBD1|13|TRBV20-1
TGCAGTGCTAGTGCAGGGGGCTATGAGACCCAGTACTTC
CSASAGGYETQYF
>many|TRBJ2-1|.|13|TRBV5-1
TGCGCCAGCAGCTTCGGACAGAACAATGAGCAGTTCTTC
CASSFGQNNEQFF
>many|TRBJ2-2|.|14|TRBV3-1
TGTGCCAGCAGCCACGGGACGAACACCGGGGAGCTGTTTTTT
CASSHGTNTGELFF
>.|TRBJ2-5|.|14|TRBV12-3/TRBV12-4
TGTGCCAGCAGTTTAGTAGGACCTCAAGAGACCCAGTACTTC
CASSLVGPQETQYF
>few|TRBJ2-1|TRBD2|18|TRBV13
TGTGCCAGCAGCTCACGCACAACGACTAGCGGGAGGAGGAATGAGCAGTTCTTC
CASSSRTTTSGRRNEQFF
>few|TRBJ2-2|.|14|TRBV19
TGTGCCAGTAAGGTGGGAGAGTACACCGGGGAGCTGTTTTTT
CASKVGEYTGELFF
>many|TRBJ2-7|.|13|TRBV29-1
TGCAGCGTTGAATCGAAGGGTTTGGGCGAGCAGTACTTC
CSVESKGLGEQYF
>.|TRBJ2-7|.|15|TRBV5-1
TGCGCCAGCAGCTTGACCGGGACGATATCCTACGAGCAGTACTTC
CASSLTGTISYEQYF
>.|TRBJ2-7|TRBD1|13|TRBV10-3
TGTGCCATCAGTAAACAGGGGGCCTACGAGCAGTACTTC
CAISKQGAYEQYF
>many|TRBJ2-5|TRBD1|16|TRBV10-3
TGTGCCATCAGTGGAGGAAGGGACAGGGGAACGGAGACCCAGTACTTC
CAISGGRDRGTETQYF
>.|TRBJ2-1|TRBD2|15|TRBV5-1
TGCGCCAGCAGCTTGGGCCTCGGGAGGATGGATGAGCAGTTCTTC
CASSLGLGRMDEQFF
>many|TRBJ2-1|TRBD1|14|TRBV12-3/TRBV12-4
TGTGCCAGCAGTCCGGACAGGGTGGTAAATGAGCAGTTCTTC
CASSPDRVVNEQFF
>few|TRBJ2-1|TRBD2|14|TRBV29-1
TGCAGCGTTGTTGGCGGGAGCGACTACAATGAGCAGTTCTTC
CSVVGGSDYNEQFF
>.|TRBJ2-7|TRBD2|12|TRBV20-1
TGCAGTGCCGTTCCCGGGACTAGAATGCAGTACTTC
CSAVPGTRMQYF
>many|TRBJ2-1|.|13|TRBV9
TGTGCCAGCAGCGTCGAGCCCGGGAATGAGCAGTTCTTC
CASSVEPGNEQFF
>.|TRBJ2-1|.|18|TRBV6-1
TGTGCCAGCAGCAGGGCAACCGGGACTTCCTCCCCCTACAATGAGCAGTTCTTC
CASSRATGTSSPYNEQFF
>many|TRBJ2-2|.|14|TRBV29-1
TGCAGCGTGGGGGGGGGCTCGAACACCGGGGAGCTGTTTTTT
CSVGGGSNTGELFF
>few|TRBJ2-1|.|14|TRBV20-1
TGCAGTGCTGGGGTACTCAGCTCCTACAATGAGCAGTTCTTC
CSAGVLSSYNEQFF
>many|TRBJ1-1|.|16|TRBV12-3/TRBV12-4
TGTGCCAGCACCCTTCCCCGGGGGGCCTATGGAGCTGAAGCTTTCTTT
CASTLPRGAYGAEAFF
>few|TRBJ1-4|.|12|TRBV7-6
TGTGCCAGCAGCTTAGTAGGTGAAAAACTGTTTTTT
CASSLVGEKLFF
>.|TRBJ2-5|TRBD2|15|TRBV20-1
TGCAGTGCTAGAGATAGCGGGAGGCCGGGAGAGACCCAGTACTTC
CSARDSGRPGETQYF
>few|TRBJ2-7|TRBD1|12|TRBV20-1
TGCAGTGCTGCAAGACAGGGGGACGAGCAGTACTTC
CSAARQGDEQYF
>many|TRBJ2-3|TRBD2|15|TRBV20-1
TGCAGTGCCCTTGGGCCTAGCGGGAGTTGGGATACGCAGTATTTT
CSALGPSGSWDTQYF
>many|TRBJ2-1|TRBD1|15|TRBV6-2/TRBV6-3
TGTGCCAGCAGCCGCAAAGACAGGGCTGTGAATGAGCAGTTCTTC
CASSRKDRAVNEQFF
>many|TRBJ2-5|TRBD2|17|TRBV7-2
TGTGCCAGCAGCCCTAGCTGGGGGAGGGCCTCGTGGGAGACCCAGTACTTC
CASSPSWGRASWETQYF
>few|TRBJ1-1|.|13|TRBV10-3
TGTGCCACCGCCGACCGAATGAACGGTGAAGCTTTCTTT
CATADRMNGEAFF
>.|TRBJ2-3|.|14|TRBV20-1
TGCAGTGCTAGAGGTCTCACCGGAAAGGATACGCAGTATTTT
CSARGLTGKDTQYF
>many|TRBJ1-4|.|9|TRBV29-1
TGCAGCTTAAGGTCAAAACTGTTTTTT
CSLRSKLFF
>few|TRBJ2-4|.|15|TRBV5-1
TGCGCCAGCAGCTTGGAGGGGGGGGATAAAAACATTCAGTACTTC
CASSLEGGDKNIQYF
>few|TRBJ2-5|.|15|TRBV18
TGTGCCAGCTCACCATCGAAGGGGATCGGAGAGACCCAGTACTTC
CASSPSKGIGETQYF
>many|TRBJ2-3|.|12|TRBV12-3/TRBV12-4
TGTGCCAGCAGTTTATGGACAGATACGCAGTATTTT
CASSLWTDTQYF
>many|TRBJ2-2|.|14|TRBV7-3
TGTGCCAGCAGCTTAATACCCTGGGCCGGGGAGCTGTTTTTT
CASSLIPWAGELFF
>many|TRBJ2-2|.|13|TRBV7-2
TGTGCCAGCAGCCCTACAGGGTCCGGGGAGCTGTTTTTT
CASSPTGSGELFF
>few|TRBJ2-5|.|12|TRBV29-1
TGCAGCGCCACACAGGGACGGGAGACCCAGTACTTC
CSATQGRETQYF
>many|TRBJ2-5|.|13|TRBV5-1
TGTGCCAGCAGCCTCGAGGGAGGAGAGACCCAGTACTTC
CASSLEGGETQYF
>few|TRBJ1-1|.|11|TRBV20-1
TGCAGTGCTACCGTGGCTCCCCAAGCTTTCTTT
CSATVAPQAFF
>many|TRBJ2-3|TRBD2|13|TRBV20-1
TGCAGTGGGACTTGGCGGGAGTCAGATACGCAGTATTTT
CSGTWRESDTQYF
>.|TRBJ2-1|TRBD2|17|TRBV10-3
TGTGCCATCAGTGCCAGAGCGCTAGCGGGTGTGAGTGGTGAGCAGTTCTTC
CAISARALAGVSGEQFF
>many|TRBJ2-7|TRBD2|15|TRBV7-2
TGTGCCAGCAGCCGTCGAGCGGGAGCCCCGGACGAGCAGTACTTC
CASSRRAGAPDEQYF
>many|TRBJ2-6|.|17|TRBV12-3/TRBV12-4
TGTGCCAGCAGTTTAGCGGGGGGGGCTTCTGGGGCCAACGTCCTGACTTTC
CASSLAGGASGANVLTF
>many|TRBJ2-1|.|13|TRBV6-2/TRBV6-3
TGTGCCAGCACGGGGAATTCCTACAATGAGCAGTTCTTC
CASTGNSYNEQFF
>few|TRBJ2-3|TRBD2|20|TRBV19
TGTGCCAGTAGTGCAGGACTAGCGGGAGGGCGGCGGTCCGGGGGAGATACGCAGTATTTT
CASSAGLAGGRRSGGDTQYF
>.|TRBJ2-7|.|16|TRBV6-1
TGTGCCAGCAGTGAGGAGGGGCTTCGCGGAAGCTACGAGCAGTACTTC
CASSEEGLRGSYEQYF
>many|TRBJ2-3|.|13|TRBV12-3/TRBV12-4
TGTGCCAGCAGTGCTAGAACCACAGATACGCAGTATTTT
CASSARTTDTQYF
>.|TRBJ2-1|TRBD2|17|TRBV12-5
TGTGCTAGTGGTTTGGTAGGGACTAGCGGGAGCGTTTATGAGCAGTTCTTC
CASGLVGTSGSVYEQFF